This T cell receptor beta chain was sequenced in a study of cytomegalovirus exposure and HLA in healthy donors. Study-level results: The study had only CMV serostatus as immune exposure information. Later work found that TCR association rates differed between HLA loci; DRB1 had the most and HLA-C the fewest. In a later analysis, at a false discovery rate of 0.05, 17,000 or so TCR beta sequences matched HLA alleles.

After removal of 8 bases from V and 3 bases from J, the junction contained 10 bases not matched to a gene. CDR3 length: 15 amino acids. Germline V gene data show CDR1 as MNHEY and CDR2 as SVGAGI. The PCR contained 60 Vbeta and 13 Jbeta primers. Produced via immunoSEQ multiplex PCR; TCRdb's table is partial and in-frame only. Of 180,000 or so clones in the sample, 76% were seen once. Samples came from healthy bone marrow donors. On this clone: Its antigen is not identified.

This sequence joins TRBV6-5 and TRBJ1-1; 9 positions agree with TRBD1. The TCR was taken from a man between 18 and 29 years old in good health and CMV-seronegative. The source material was PBMCs. CDR3 bases: TGTGCCAGCGCCCCTTTCCGGGACAGGGACACTGAAGCTTTCTTT. Translated, it gives CASAPFRDRDTEAFF.